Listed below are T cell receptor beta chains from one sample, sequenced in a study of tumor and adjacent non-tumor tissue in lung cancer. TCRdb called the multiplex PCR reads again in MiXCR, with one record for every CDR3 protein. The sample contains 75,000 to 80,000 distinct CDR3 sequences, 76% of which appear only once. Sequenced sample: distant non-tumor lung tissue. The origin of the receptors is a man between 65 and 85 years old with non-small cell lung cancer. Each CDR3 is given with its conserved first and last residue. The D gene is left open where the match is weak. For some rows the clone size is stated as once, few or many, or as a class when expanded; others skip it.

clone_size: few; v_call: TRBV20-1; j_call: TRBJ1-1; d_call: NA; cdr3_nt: TGCAGTGCTAGAGATTCGGGTTGGGGGCAAGGGACTGAAGCTTTCTTT; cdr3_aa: CSARDSGWGQGTEAFF
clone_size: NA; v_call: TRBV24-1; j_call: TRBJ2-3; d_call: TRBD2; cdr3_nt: TGTGCCACCAGTGATTTGTGCTTAGCGGGGCGCCCAGATACGCAGTATTTT; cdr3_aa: CATSDLCLAGRPDTQYF
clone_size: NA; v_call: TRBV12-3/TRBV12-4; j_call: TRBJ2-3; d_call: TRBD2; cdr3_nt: TGTGCCAGCAGTACAAGACTAGCGGGGATCCGAATAGATACGCAGTATTTT; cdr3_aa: CASSTRLAGIRIDTQYF
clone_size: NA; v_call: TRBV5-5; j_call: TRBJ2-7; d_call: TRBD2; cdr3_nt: TGTGCCAGCCAAAGCGCGGGGGGGAACGAGCTGTATTTC; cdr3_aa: CASQSAGGNELYF
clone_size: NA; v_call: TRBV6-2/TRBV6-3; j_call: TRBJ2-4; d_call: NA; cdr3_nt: TGTGCCAGCGGACCGGTCACAAGGGAAGACATTCAGTACTTC; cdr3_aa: CASGPVTREDIQYF
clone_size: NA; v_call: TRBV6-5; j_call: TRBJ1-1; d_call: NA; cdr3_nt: TGTGCTAGCAGTTACTCGCCCTGGGGGAACACTGAAACTTTCTTT; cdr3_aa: CASSYSPWGNTETFF
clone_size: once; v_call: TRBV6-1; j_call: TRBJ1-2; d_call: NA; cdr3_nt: TGTGCCAGAAGCGAAATGTCACCCTATGGCTACACCTTC; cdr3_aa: CARSEMSPYGYTF
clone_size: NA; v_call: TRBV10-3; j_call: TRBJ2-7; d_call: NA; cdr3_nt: TGTGCCTTCACTACCGGGACATGCCCCTACGAGCAGTACTTC; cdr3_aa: CAFTTGTCPYEQYF
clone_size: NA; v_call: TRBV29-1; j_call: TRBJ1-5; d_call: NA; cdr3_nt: TGCAGCGTTAGTACGGGATTCAATCAGCCCCAACATTTT; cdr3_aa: CSVSTGFNQPQHF
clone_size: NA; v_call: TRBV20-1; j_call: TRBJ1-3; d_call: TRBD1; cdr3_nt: TGCAGTGCTCCAACGGGACAGGGGTTCTCTGGAAACACGATATATTTT; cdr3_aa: CSAPTGQGFSGNTIYF
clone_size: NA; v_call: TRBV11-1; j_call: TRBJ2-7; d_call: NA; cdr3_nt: TGTGCCAGCAGCTTGTTTGATGGATACCAGCAGTACTTC; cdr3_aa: CASSLFDGYQQYF
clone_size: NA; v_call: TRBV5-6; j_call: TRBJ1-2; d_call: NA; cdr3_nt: TGTGCCAGCAGCCCACACTATGGCTTCACCTTC; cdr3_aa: CASSPHYGFTF
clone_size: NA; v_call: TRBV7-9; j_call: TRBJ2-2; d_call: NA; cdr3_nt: TGTGCCAGCAGCCGAATCTCAGGGGGACTTGGTACCGGGGAGATGTTTTTT; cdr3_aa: CASSRISGGLGTGEMFF
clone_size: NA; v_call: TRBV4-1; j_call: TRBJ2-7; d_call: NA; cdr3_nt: TGCGCTAGCAGCCGGACAGTAGTGGGAGAGGGGGGCGAGCAGTACTTC; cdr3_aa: CASSRTVVGEGGEQYF